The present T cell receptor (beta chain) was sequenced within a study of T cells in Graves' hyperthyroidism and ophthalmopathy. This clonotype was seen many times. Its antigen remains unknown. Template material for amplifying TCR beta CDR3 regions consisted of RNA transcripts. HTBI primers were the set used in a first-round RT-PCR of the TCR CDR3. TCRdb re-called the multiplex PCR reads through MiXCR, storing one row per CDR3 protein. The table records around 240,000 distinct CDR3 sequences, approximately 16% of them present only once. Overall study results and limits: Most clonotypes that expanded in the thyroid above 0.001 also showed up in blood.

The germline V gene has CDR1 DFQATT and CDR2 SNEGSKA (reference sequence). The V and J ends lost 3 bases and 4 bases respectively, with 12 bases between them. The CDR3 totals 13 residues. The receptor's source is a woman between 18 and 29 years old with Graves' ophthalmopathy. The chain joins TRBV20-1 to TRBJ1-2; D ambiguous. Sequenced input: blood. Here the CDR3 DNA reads TGCAGTGCTAGTGAGGGAAGGGTCTATGGCTACACCTTC. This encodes CSASEGRVYGYTF.